Described below is a single T cell receptor beta chain sequence and its context. The data originate from a study of T cell changes during pregnancy in multiple sclerosis. This CDR3 is built from 14 residues. Losses at the gene ends were 5 bases for V and 4 bases for J; bases not matched to a gene: 4. Germline V gives CDR1 SGHNT, CDR2 YYREEE (reference sequence). TCRdb keeps only in-frame clones here, not all; method: immunoSEQ multiplex PCR. The sample shows about 89,000 clones, 85% to 95% of them seen only once. This sequence originates from a female donor in good health, enrolled as a control in a pregnancy study. This chain joins TRBV5-4 and TRBJ2-1, with 9 bases matching TRBD2. This material consisted of peripheral blood, taken after pregnancy. CDR3 loop: CASSFLAGYNEQFF. CDR3 bases: TGTGCCAGCAGTTTTCTAGCGGGATACAATGAGCAGTTCTTC.